Listed here is a single TCR beta chain. Its antigen is still unknown. This entry comes from a study of cytomegalovirus exposure and HLA in healthy donors. PCR primers comprised 60 Vbeta and 13 Jbeta primers. The method was immunoSEQ multiplex PCR; TCRdb's version includes in-frame clones alone and lacks a portion of them. The sample contains about 160,000 clones, around 80% of which appear only once. Healthy bone marrow donors made up the cohort. The V gene's germline CDR1 is SQVTM and CDR2 ANQGSEA. The CDR3 sequence is 14 residues long. The V gene end was trimmed by 5 bases and the J gene end by 3 bases; junction bases not matched to a gene: 6. Broader study findings: As confirmed in vitro, a few CMV-associated chains were specific for CMV antigens.

This clonotype was obtained from a woman aged 45-65 years in good health and CMV-seropositive. Sample: PBMCs. V usage is TRBV29-1 and J usage is TRBJ2-2; 7 nucleotides line up with TRBD1. The DNA of the CDR3 is TGCAGCGTTCTTGGACAGGCCGACACCGGGGAGCTGTTTTTT. This gives the protein CSVLGQADTGELFF.